The 16 T cell receptor beta chains below all came from one sample that was sequenced in a study of CD8+CD57+ T cells in acquired aplastic anemia. Profiling of TCR beta VDJ combinations and CDR3 sequences used genomic DNA as template. TCRdb independently ran MiXCR on the reads; one entry per CDR3 protein. The data contain approximately 300,000 distinct CDR3 sequences, approximately 57% of them seen just once; the ten biggest clones take up 1% to 1.5%. Only patients with CD8+CD57+ cell expansion on flow cytometry were chosen for sequencing. The sequencing sample was made of sorted CD4+, CD8+, or CD8+CD57+ T cells (not recorded which) from PBMCs. The receptors were sampled from a human donor with aplastic anemia.

V usage is TRBV7-9 and J usage is TRBJ2-5, with 12 nucleotides matching TRBD1. Germline CDR1 is SEHNR and CDR2 is FQNEAQ (reference sequence). V dropped 6 bases and J dropped 4; count of bases not matched to a gene: 6. This CDR3 contains 15 residues. CDR3 nucleotide sequence: TGTGCCAGCAGGAGGGACAGGGGGCTTGGAGAGACCCAGTACTTC. This encodes CASRRDRGLGETQYF.

V and J are TRBV6-5 and TRBJ2-1; D is unresolved. This CDR3 contains 12 residues. Trimming pared 11 bases from V and 1 base from J, leaving 9 bases between. CDR1 and CDR2 from the germline V gene are MNHEY and SVGAGI. In DNA form, the CDR3 reads TGTGCCCACGGGCGTTCCTACAATGAGCAGTTCTTC. It encodes CAHGRSYNEQFF.

The chain couples TRBV7-3 to TRBJ2-5, with D maybe TRBD2 (5 bases). This CDR3 contains 16 residues. CDR1 and CDR2 from the germline V gene are SGHTA and FQGTGA. V was trimmed by 5 bases and J by 4 bases, leaving 20 bases between them. This chain's CDR3 is CASSETDSGVGETQYF. The CDR3 bases are TGTGCCAGCAGCGAAACTGATTCCGGGGTGGGAGAGACCCAGTACTTC.

Many counts were recorded for this clonotype. The V call is TRBV5-1, the J call TRBJ2-1; 10 bases line up with TRBD2. Germline V gives CDR1 SGHRS, CDR2 YFSETQ. V dropped 3 bases and J dropped 9; count of bases not matched to a gene: 9. The length of the CDR3 is 15 residues. The CDR3 DNA reads as TGCGCCAGCAGCTCAGGAGCGGGAGGGCTTGGTGAGCAGTTCTTC. It codes for CASSSGAGGLGEQFF.

This clonotype was picked up many times. This rearrangement joins TRBV11-2 to TRBJ1-1, with TRBD1 matching 11 bases. This CDR3 has 16 residues. Germline assignment: CDR1 SGHAT and CDR2 FQNNGV. The junction had 7 bases not matched to a gene; V was cut back by 3 bases and J by 4 bases. Here the CDR3 reads CASSFWDRGIFTEAFF. As DNA, the CDR3 is TGTGCCAGCAGCTTCTGGGACAGGGGGATCTTCACTGAAGCTTTCTTT.

V gene TRBV20-1 combines with J gene TRBJ2-7; D is unclear. The germline CDR1 and CDR2 sequences are DFQATT and SNEGSKA (reference sequence). There are 10 residues in the CDR3. Trimming removed 4 bases from V and 5 bases from J, with 6 bases in between. The CDR3 DNA sequence: TGCAGTGCTAAAGAAGACGAGCAGTACTTC. Translated: CSAKEDEQYF.

J is TRBJ2-7 and V is TRBV7-2, with unresolved D. The CDR3 has 11 amino acids. Germline V gives CDR1 SGHTA, CDR2 FQGNSA. V lost 2 bases, J lost 7 bases, and 6 bases lay in between. The CDR3 is CASSLLREQYF. CDR3 bases: TGTGCCAGCAGCTTATTGCGGGAGCAGTACTTC.

The genes are TRBV10-3 and TRBJ2-1; 7 bases agree with TRBD1. This CDR3 has 14 residues. After removal of 6 bases from V and 3 bases from J, the junction contained 5 bases not matched to a gene. CDR1 ENHRY and CDR2 SYGVKD come from the germline V gene. CDR3 in DNA: TGTGCCATCAGGGGCAGGGGGAACTACAATGAGCAGTTCTTC. This gives the protein CAIRGRGNYNEQFF.

The chain has TRBV20-1 and TRBJ2-3; D ambiguous. With the DNA end fitting TRBJ1-5 better, the J assignment may be wrong. CDR3 length: 13 amino acids. Germline CDR1 reads DFQATT; CDR2 reads SNEGSKA (reference sequence). CDR3 sequence reads: CSAIIGRNQPQHF. As DNA, the CDR3 is TGCAGTGCTATTATTGGCAGGAATCAGCCCCAGCATTTT.

This clonotype has a handful of counts. The J gene is TRBJ1-1, the V gene TRBV15; 7 nucleotides line up with TRBD1. The ends lost 4 bases at V and 3 bases at J; junction bases unmatched: 5. The CDR3 is made up of 14 amino acids. CDR1 is LNHNV and CDR2 is YYDKDF in the germline V gene (reference sequence). The CDR3 region is CATSKGQEYTEAFF. The CDR3 region has the DNA TGTGCCACCAGCAAAGGACAGGAGTACACTGAAGCTTTCTTT.

CDR3 bases: TGCAGCGTCACAGGGGGCGACTATGGCTACACCTTC. As protein: CSVTGGDYGYTF. The rearrangement uses TRBV29-1 and TRBJ1-2, with 9 bases that match TRBD1. The V gene end was trimmed by 6 bases and the J gene end by 3 bases; junction bases not matched to a gene: 2. Germline V lookup: CDR1 SQVTM, CDR2 ANQGSEA. This CDR3 contains 12 residues. The whole variable domain, remainder taken from reference TRBV29-1 and TRBJ1-2, is SAVISQKPSRDICQRGTSLTIQCQVDSQVTMMFWYRQQPGQSLTLIATANQGSEATYESGFVIDKFPISRPNLTFSTLTVSNMSPEDSSIYLCSVTGGDYGYTFGSGTRLTVV.

V gene TRBV5-1 combines with J gene TRBJ2-7; 8 bases are shared with TRBD1. Unmatched junction bases numbered 6, after V lost 2 bases and J lost 2 bases. There are 15 residues in the CDR3. CDR1 and CDR2 (germline): SGHRS, YFSETQ. The DNA for the CDR3 is TGCGCCAGCAGCTTCTTCCCGGACAGGGCCTACGAGCAGTACTTC. It yields the protein CASSFFPDRAYEQYF. Complete variable domain (other parts from reference TRBV5-1 and TRBJ2-7): KAGVTQTPRYLIKTRGQQVTLSCSPISGHRSVSWYQQTPGQGLQFLFEYFSETQRNKGNFPGRFSGRQFSNSRSEMNVSTLELGDSALYLCASSFFPDRAYEQYFGPGTRLTVT.

The chain couples TRBV7-2 to TRBJ1-5; no firm D call. V was clipped by 5 bases and J by 8 bases, with 13 bases between them. From germline, CDR1 is SGHTA and CDR2 FQGNSA. The CDR3 length is 13 residues. CDR3 coding DNA: TGTGCCAGCAGCCGGGAGCCAGATGAGCCCCAGCATTTT. Translated, it gives CASSREPDEPQHF.

The V and J genes are TRBV10-3 and TRBJ2-1; D gene unclear. Germline CDR1 and CDR2: ENHRY and SYGVKD. V dropped 0 bases and J dropped 3 bases, with 12 bases sitting between them. CDR3 length equals 16 residues. The CDR3 protein is CAISESSTDLYNEQFF. The CDR3 DNA reads as TGTGCCATCAGTGAGTCTTCCACGGATCTCTACAATGAGCAGTTCTTC.

A note on this clonotype: Mismatch with germline at one junction end may stem from a read error. The CDR3 coding sequence is TGCGCCAGCAGCTGGACCAGGGGGAGGGCCTATGAGCAGTACTTC. It specifies CASSWTRGRAYEQYF. The genes are TRBV5-1 and TRBJ2-7; D may correspond to TRBD1 or TRBD2 (7 bases each). CDR1 is SGHRS and CDR2 is YFSETQ in the germline V gene. CDR3 length: 15 residues.

This sequence joins TRBV5-1 and TRBJ2-7; 11 nucleotides line up with TRBD1. The CDR3 contains 15 residues. From germline, CDR1 is SGHRS and CDR2 YFSETQ. Trimming cost V 2 bases and J 6 bases; bases outside gene matches: 7. The CDR3: CASSFGQGASSEQYF. The CDR3, as DNA: TGCGCCAGCAGCTTCGGACAGGGGGCATCAAGCGAGCAGTACTTC.